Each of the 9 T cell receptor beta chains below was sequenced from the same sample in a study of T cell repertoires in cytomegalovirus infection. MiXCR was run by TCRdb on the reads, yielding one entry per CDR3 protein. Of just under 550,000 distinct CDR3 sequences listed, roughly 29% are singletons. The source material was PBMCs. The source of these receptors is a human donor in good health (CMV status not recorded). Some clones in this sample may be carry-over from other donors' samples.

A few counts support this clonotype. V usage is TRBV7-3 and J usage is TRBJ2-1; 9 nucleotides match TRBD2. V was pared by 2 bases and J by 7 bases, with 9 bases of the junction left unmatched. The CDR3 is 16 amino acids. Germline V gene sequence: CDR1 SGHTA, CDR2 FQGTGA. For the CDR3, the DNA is TGTGCCAGCAGCTTACTCGGGCTAGCGGGATCAAATGAGCAGTTCTTC. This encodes CASSLLGLAGSNEQFF.

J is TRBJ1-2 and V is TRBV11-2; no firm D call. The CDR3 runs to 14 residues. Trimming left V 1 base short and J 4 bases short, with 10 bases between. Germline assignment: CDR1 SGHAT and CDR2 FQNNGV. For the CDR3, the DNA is TGTGCCAGCAGCTTAGCCGGCCTAGGCTATGGCTACACCTTC. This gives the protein CASSLAGLGYGYTF.

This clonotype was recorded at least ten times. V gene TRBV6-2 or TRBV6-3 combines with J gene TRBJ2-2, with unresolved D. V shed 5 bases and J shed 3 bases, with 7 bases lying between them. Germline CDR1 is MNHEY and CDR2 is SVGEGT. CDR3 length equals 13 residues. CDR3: CASSDIHTGELFF. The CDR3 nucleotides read TGTGCCAGCAGTGATATTCACACCGGGGAGCTGTTTTTT.

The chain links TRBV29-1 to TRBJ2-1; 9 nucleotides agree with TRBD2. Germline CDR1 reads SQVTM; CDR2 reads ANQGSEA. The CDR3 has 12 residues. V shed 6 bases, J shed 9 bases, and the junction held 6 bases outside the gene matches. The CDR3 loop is CSVGPAGGEQFF. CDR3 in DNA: TGCAGCGTGGGACCAGCGGGAGGTGAGCAGTTCTTC.

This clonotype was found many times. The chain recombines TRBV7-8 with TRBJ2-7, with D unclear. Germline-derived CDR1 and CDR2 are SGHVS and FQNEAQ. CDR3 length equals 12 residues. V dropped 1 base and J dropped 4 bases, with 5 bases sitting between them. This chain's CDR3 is CASSLEDYEQYV. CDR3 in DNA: TGTGCCAGCAGCTTAGAGGATTACGAGCAGTACGTC.

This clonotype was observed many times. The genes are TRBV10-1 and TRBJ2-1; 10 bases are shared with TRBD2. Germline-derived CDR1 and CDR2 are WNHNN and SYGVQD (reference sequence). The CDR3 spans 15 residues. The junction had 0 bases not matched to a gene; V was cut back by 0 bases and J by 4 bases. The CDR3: CASSESAGGYNEQFF. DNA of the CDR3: TGCGCCAGCAGTGAGTCAGCGGGAGGGTACAATGAGCAGTTCTTC.

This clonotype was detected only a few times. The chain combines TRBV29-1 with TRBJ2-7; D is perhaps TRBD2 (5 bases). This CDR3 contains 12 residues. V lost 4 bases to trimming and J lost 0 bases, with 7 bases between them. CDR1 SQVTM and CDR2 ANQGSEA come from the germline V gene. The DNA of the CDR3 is TGCAGCGTTGCCAGCGGCTCCTACGAGCAGTACTTC. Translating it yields CSVASGSYEQYF.

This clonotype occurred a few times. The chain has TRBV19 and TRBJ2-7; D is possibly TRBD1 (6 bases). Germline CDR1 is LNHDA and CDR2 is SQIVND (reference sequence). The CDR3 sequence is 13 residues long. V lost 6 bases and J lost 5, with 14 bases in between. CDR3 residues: CASRSQGLDEQYF. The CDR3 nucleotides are TGTGCCAGTAGGAGCCAGGGGCTGGACGAGCAGTACTTC.

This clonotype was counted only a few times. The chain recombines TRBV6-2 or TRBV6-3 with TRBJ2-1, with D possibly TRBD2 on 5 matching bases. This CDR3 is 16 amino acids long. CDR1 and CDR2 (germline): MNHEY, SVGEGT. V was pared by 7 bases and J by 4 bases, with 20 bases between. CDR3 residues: CASIGNSQPGYNEQFF. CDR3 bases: TGTGCCAGCATAGGAAACAGTCAGCCGGGATACAATGAGCAGTTCTTC.